A single sample is the source of the 24 T cell receptor beta chains below, sequenced in a study of T cells after posttransplantation cyclophosphamide. Busulfan-fludarabine conditioning, marrow transplant, and cyclophosphamide on days +3 and +4 were administered. The repertoire was sequenced with immunoSEQ multiplex PCR; TCRdb's copy has only in-frame clones and lacks some. Of around 17,000 clones listed, 92% are singletons. This material consisted of CD4+ T cells sorted from blood, taken after allogeneic stem cell transplant with posttransplant cyclophosphamide. The receptors originated from a male patient between 55 and 70 years old who received an allogeneic stem cell transplant from a related donor and was CMV-positive. Part of the T cell pool may stem from the graft donor.

V and J are TRBV6-5 and TRBJ2-3; no clear D gene. Between the trimmed V and J ends, which lost 8 bases and 0 bases, there was a span of 12 bases. CDR3 length equals 14 residues. Per germline, CDR1 MNHEY and CDR2 SVGAGI. The CDR3 sequence: CASSRLASTDTQYF. In DNA, the CDR3 is TGTGCCAGCTCAAGACTGGCCAGCACAGATACGCAGTATTTT.

This clone was detected once. V gene TRBV7-8 combines with J gene TRBJ1-2; 8 bases are a match to TRBD1. Germline CDR1 reads SGHVS; CDR2 reads FQNEAQ. After removal of 5 bases from V and 1 base from J, the junction contained 12 bases not matched to a gene. The CDR3 runs to 17 residues. In DNA, the CDR3 is TGTGCCAGCAGCCTCGAGAGGACAGGGCCCCATAACTATGGCTACACCTTC. Translated, it gives CASSLERTGPHNYGYTF.

This chain uses TRBV19 with TRBJ1-2, with 8 bases lining up with TRBD1. Trimming cost V 5 bases and J 1 base; bases outside gene matches: 6. The CDR3 covers 15 residues. CDR1 and CDR2 from the germline V gene are LNHDA and SQIVND (reference sequence). CDR3 protein: CASSVGTGLNYGYTF. The CDR3 DNA reads TGTGCCAGTAGTGTCGGGACAGGACTTAACTATGGCTACACCTTC.

CDR3 nucleotide sequence: TGTGCCAGTACCCAGGGTTATGTTTATGGCTACACCTTC. It encodes CASTQGYVYGYTF. This chain uses TRBV19 with TRBJ1-2; tentatively, D is TRBD1 (5 bases). V lost 7 bases and J 5 bases, leaving 14 bases between the germline ends. This CDR3 has 13 residues. Germline V gene lookup returns CDR1 LNHDA and CDR2 SQIVND (reference sequence).

The rearrangement uses TRBV5-1 and TRBJ2-5; the match to TRBD1 covers 12 bases. Germline CDR1 reads SGHRS; CDR2 reads YFSETQ. The length of the CDR3 is 16 residues. V lost 7 bases to trimming and J lost 0 bases; unmatched junction nucleotides: 7. CDR3 sequence: CASAPGQGAYQETQYF. CDR3 nucleotide sequence: TGCGCCAGCGCACCGGGACAGGGGGCGTACCAAGAGACCCAGTACTTC.

J is TRBJ2-7 and V is TRBV19; 9 nucleotides agree with TRBD1. The V segment lost 6 bases and the J segment 0 bases; nucleotides outside the gene matches: 6. Germline loops: CDR1 LNHDA, CDR2 SQIVND (reference sequence). The CDR3 totals 15 residues. CDR3 in amino acids: CASRAGTGSSYEQYF. In DNA form, the CDR3 reads TGTGCCAGTAGGGCCGGGACAGGGAGCTCCTACGAGCAGTACTTC.

The J gene is TRBJ1-5, the V gene TRBV7-8; D is perhaps TRBD1 (6 bases). The CDR3 is 15 amino acids. The V gene lost 4 bases and the J gene lost 3 bases, with 13 bases spanning the gap. Germline values: CDR1 SGHVS, CDR2 FQNEAQ. CDR3 loop: CASSSRTEPNQPQHF. CDR3 nucleotides: TGTGCCAGCAGCTCCAGGACAGAGCCCAATCAGCCCCAGCATTTT.

The rearrangement links TRBV29-1 to TRBJ1-3, with D possibly TRBD1 on 5 matching bases. The germline gives CDR1 SQVTM, CDR2 ANQGSEA. This CDR3 is built from 14 residues. Trimming shortened V by 4 bases and J by 4 bases, and 14 bases separated the two germline ends. The CDR3 sequence: CSVAGSRGGNTIYF. Here the CDR3 DNA reads TGCAGCGTTGCAGGGTCTCGTGGAGGAAACACCATATATTTT.

The rearrangement links TRBV6-6 to TRBJ1-4; TRBD1 is a possible D gene (6 bases). The CDR3 has 13 residues. Looked up from germline, CDR1 is MNHNY and CDR2 is SVGAGI (reference sequence). V lost 6 bases to trimming and J lost 5 bases, with 10 bases between them. CDR3 DNA sequence: TGTGCCAGCAGGGACAGAGCCAATGAAAAACTGTTTTTT. This gives the protein CASRDRANEKLFF.

The V gene is TRBV7-2, the J gene TRBJ2-3; 10 bases fit TRBD1. The germline V gene encodes CDR1 SGHTA and CDR2 FQGNSA. CDR3 length: 15 amino acids. Unmatched junction bases numbered 6, after V lost 4 bases and J lost 5 bases. The CDR3 coding sequence is TGTGCCAGCAGCTCCCTGGGACAGGGGATAGATACGCAGTATTTT. Its translation is CASSSLGQGIDTQYF.

This rearrangement joins TRBV19 to TRBJ1-1; D is possibly TRBD1 (6 bases). The V and J ends lost 5 bases and 0 bases respectively, with 13 bases between them. The CDR3 is 15 residues long. Germline V gene data show CDR1 as LNHDA and CDR2 as SQIVND (reference sequence). CDR3 sequence reads: CASSPQQGMNTEAFF. The CDR3 coding sequence is TGTGCCAGTAGTCCTCAACAGGGTATGAACACTGAAGCTTTCTTT.

The chain joins TRBV5-1 to TRBJ2-7; TRBD1 agrees at 7 bases. CDR3 length: 17 amino acids. Trimming cost V 3 bases and J 7 bases; bases outside gene matches: 19. Germline CDR1 SGHRS, CDR2 YFSETQ. In DNA, the CDR3 is TGCGCCAGCAGCTCCCAGATCTCACAGGGGCGGACCCCAGAGCAGTACTTC. Translated, it gives CASSSQISQGRTPEQYF.

DNA for the CDR3: TGCGCCAGCAGGGGGACAGGGATCGGCGATTCACCCCTCCACTTT. Translated, it gives CASRGTGIGDSPLHF. This chain links TRBV10-1 with TRBJ1-6; 9 bases are shared with TRBD1. Germline V gives CDR1 WNHNN, CDR2 SYGVQD (reference sequence). The CDR3 contains 15 residues. The junction had 8 bases not matched to a gene; V was cut back by 6 bases and J by 8 bases.

The rearrangement joins TRBV7-9 to TRBJ2-7; 11 bases are shared with TRBD1. The ends lost 4 bases at V and 10 bases at J; junction bases unmatched: 9. This CDR3 is built from 14 residues. In germline, CDR1 is SEHNR, CDR2 FQNEAQ (reference sequence). The CDR3 DNA reads as TGTGCCAGCAGCTCTAGGGACAGGGGGGTGGACCAGTACTTC. Its translation is CASSSRDRGVDQYF.

The chain couples TRBV5-4 to TRBJ2-1; TRBD1 matches at 7 bases. The germline V gene has CDR1 SGHNT and CDR2 YYREEE (reference sequence). With V trimmed by 0 bases and J by 11 bases, 2 bases remained unmatched. The CDR3 runs 12 residues. The CDR3 region has the DNA TGTGCCAGCAGCTTGGAGACAGGGAAGCAGTTCTTC. Translation: CASSLETGKQFF.

V gene TRBV10-3 combines with J gene TRBJ2-5; D remains ambiguous. V was pared by 2 bases and J by 1 base, with 5 bases between. The length of the CDR3 is 13 residues. The V gene's germline CDR1 is ENHRY and CDR2 SYGVKD. CDR3 residues: CAISEAGQETQYF. In DNA, the CDR3 is TGTGCCATCAGTGAGGCAGGCCAAGAGACCCAGTACTTC.

The count of this clone is one. This chain uses TRBV7-2 with TRBJ2-3, with no clear D. This CDR3 comprises 13 residues. Trimming shortened V by 5 bases and J by 1 base, and 7 bases separated the two germline ends. CDR1 is SGHTA and CDR2 is FQGNSA in the germline V gene. The CDR3 nucleotides are TGTGCCAGCAGCGTACTCGGCACAGATACGCAGTATTTT. Encoded protein: CASSVLGTDTQYF.

The chain carries TRBV15 and TRBJ1-2; D gene ambiguous. Germline CDR1 and CDR2: LNHNV and YYDKDF (reference sequence). V shed 3 bases and J shed 4 bases, with 6 bases lying between them. This CDR3 is built from 12 residues. CDR3 sequence reads: CATSSYSYGYTF. The CDR3 region has the DNA TGTGCCACCAGCAGTTACAGCTATGGCTACACCTTC.

The chain has TRBV6-5 and TRBJ1-5; D is unresolved. The length of the CDR3 is 14 residues. Trimming took off 4 bases at V and 0 bases at J, with 7 bases between the two ends. Germline V CDR1 and CDR2: MNHEY, SVGAGI. CDR3 protein: CASSLRDSNQPQHF. DNA of the CDR3: TGTGCCAGCAGTTTGAGGGATAGCAATCAGCCCCAGCATTTT.

A few counts support this clone. This same CDR3 is encoded by further DNA sequences in the sample. The chain uses TRBV19 and TRBJ1-6; D remains ambiguous. V was cut by 3 bases and J by 3 bases, with 6 bases left in between. Germline V gene data show CDR1 as LNHDA and CDR2 as SQIVND (reference sequence). This CDR3 spans 14 amino acids. CDR3 amino acids: CASSIASYNSPLHF. CDR3 bases: TGTGCCAGTAGTATCGCCAGCTATAATTCACCCCTCCACTTT.

The J gene is TRBJ2-7, the V gene TRBV6-1, with D unresolved. There are 14 residues in the CDR3. Germline V gives CDR1 MNHNS, CDR2 SASEGT. The V end lost 1 base, the J end lost 5 bases, and 12 bases lay between the germline ends. In DNA, the CDR3 is TGTGCCAGCAGTGAAGGCGGCCTTGGCGACGAGCAGTACTTC. This gives the protein CASSEGGLGDEQYF.

The V gene is TRBV6-5, the J gene TRBJ1-2, with 10 bases fitting TRBD1. V lost 6 bases to trimming and J lost 3 bases; unmatched junction nucleotides: 4. This CDR3 has 14 amino acids. Germline V gene lookup returns CDR1 MNHEY and CDR2 SVGAGI. Here the CDR3 DNA reads TGTGCCAGCAGGGAAGGGACAGGGGACTATGGCTACACCTTC. This codes for CASREGTGDYGYTF.

This clone was seen just once. The J gene is TRBJ1-1, the V gene TRBV6-1; D call uncertain. The V end was cut by 4 bases, the J end by 6 bases, with 9 bases between. The germline V gene has CDR1 MNHNS and CDR2 SASEGT. CDR3 length: 12 residues. CDR3 coding DNA: TGTGCCAGCAGTGCCCGGTACGCTGAAGCTTTCTTT. Its translation is CASSARYAEAFF.

This sequence joins TRBV5-1 and TRBJ1-1, with TRBD1 matching over 8 bases. Germline CDR1 is SGHRS and CDR2 is YFSETQ. After removal of 4 bases from V and 3 bases from J, the junction contained 8 bases not matched to a gene. The CDR3 contains 15 residues. The CDR3: CASSLGQGSYTEAFF. The DNA for the CDR3 is TGCGCCAGCAGCCTAGGACAGGGTTCGTACACTGAAGCTTTCTTT.